The TCR beta chain under discussion was sequenced for a study of shared clonotypes between healthy human individuals. With 0 bases clipped from V and 6 bases from J, the junction kept 6 bases outside the gene matches. CDR1 is LNHNV, CDR2 YYDKDF, per germline (reference sequence). The CDR3 runs 15 residues. In the original processing: ImmunoSEQ supplied junction-only sequences lacking quality scores, so filtering was different. The protocol was immunoSEQ multiplex PCR, while the TCRdb copy is restricted to in-frame clones and leaves out a portion. V and J calls and clone size are copied from that table; D and trimming were computed from the DNA. The top ten clones hold 0.4% to 0.45% of a sample with about 1.5 million clones, roughly 98% of them seen once.

The source of this sequence is a man aged 30 to 45 in good health. The chain carries TRBV15 and TRBJ1-2, with 8 bases matching TRBD1. Material for sequencing was naive CD4+ T cells sorted from blood. Subset given: CD45RA+ positively selected. DNA of the CDR3: TGTGCCACCAGCAGAGAGCAACAGGGGGTAGATGGCTACACCTTC. Amino acid sequence: CATSREQQGVDGYTF.